This T cell receptor beta chain stems from a study of CD8+ T cells in alopecia areata. Study-level results: Normal skin's resident alphabeta T cells are sequenced alongside lesional scalp T cells. Especially in alopecia totalis/universalis, lesional scalp showed greater clonality than normal scalp did.

The sequencing template was cDNA reverse transcribed from extracted RNA. Some clones are missing from TCRdb's copy, which holds only in-frame ones; the method was immunoSEQ multiplex PCR. The repertoire holds 90,000 to 150,000 clones, with roughly 68% as singletons. T lymphocytes (CD4+ and CD8+) were sorted from PBMCs. The germline CDR1 and CDR2 sequences are MNHEY and SMNVEV (reference sequence). This CDR3 comprises 14 residues. V shed 6 bases, J shed 7 bases, and the junction held 10 bases outside the gene matches. Worth noting for this clone: The antigen is not known.

The sample consisted of CD4+ T cells sorted from blood. The clonotype comes from a human donor in good health. The chain couples TRBV27 to TRBJ1-1; 8 bases match TRBD1. The CDR3 is CASRTSTGVGEAFF. DNA for the CDR3: TGTGCCAGCAGAACCTCGACAGGGGTGGGTGAAGCTTTCTTT.